This entry concerns a single T cell receptor (beta chain). V shed 1 base, J shed 0 bases, and the junction held 5 bases outside the gene matches. In germline, CDR1 is SGDLS, CDR2 YYNGEE. The CDR3 is made up of 19 amino acids. This sample stems from a study of control samples from healthy donors and cancer patients. Libraries were prepared by immunoSEQ multiplex PCR; TCRdb keeps only in-frame clonotypes and omits some of them. This table has 150,000 or so clones, roughly 92% appearing once. V gene TRBV9 combines with J gene TRBJ2-6, with 12 bases fitting TRBD2. This TCR was sampled from a man aged 18 to 29 in good health. Input material: blood. CDR3 in amino acids: CASSVTTSGGRSGANVLTF. The CDR3 DNA is TGTGCCAGCAGCGTAACCACTAGCGGGGGGCGCTCTGGGGCCAACGTCCTGACTTTC.